The 32 T cell receptor beta chains presented below share a single source sample, sequenced in a study of blood T cell repertoires in COVID-19. Some clones are missing from TCRdb's copy, which holds only in-frame ones; the method was immunoSEQ multiplex PCR. Among about 420,000 clones listed, around nine tenths were seen once. Sequencing was performed on peripheral blood. Source of these receptors: a man younger than 35 with COVID-19, enrolled during active disease.

The rearrangement uses TRBV19 and TRBJ1-5, with 9 bases matching TRBD1. This CDR3 has 20 residues. CDR1 is LNHDA and CDR2 is SQIVND in the germline V gene (reference sequence). Trimming took 3 bases from V and 1 from J; bases not matched to a gene: 16. The CDR3 coding sequence is TGTGCCAGTAGTATCGCAGGGACAGGGATGGGAGGGGCAAGCAATCAGCCCCAGCATTTT. Translation gives CASSIAGTGMGGASNQPQHF.

This CDR3 reads CASSQDRSGGETQYF. The CDR3, as DNA: TGTGCCAGCAGCCAAGATAGAAGTGGAGGGGAGACCCAGTACTTC. The rearrangement uses TRBV14 and TRBJ2-5; TRBD2 might be the D (6 bases). The CDR3 is made up of 15 amino acids. V was pared by 0 bases and J by 5 bases, with 13 bases between. CDR1 and CDR2 from the germline V gene are SGHDN and FVKESK.

J is TRBJ2-7 and V is TRBV19; 7 bases align to TRBD2. Germline V gene lookup returns CDR1 LNHDA and CDR2 SQIVND (reference sequence). The CDR3 covers 13 residues. Trimming took 3 bases from V and 5 from J; bases not matched to a gene: 4. In DNA form, the CDR3 reads TGTGCCAGTAGTATGGGGAGGGCAGACGAGCAGTACTTC. It yields the protein CASSMGRADEQYF.

This clone was seen just once. The V gene is TRBV5-4, the J gene TRBJ1-2; TRBD1 is a possible D gene (5 bases). Trimming removed 4 bases from V and 1 base from J, with 14 bases in between. Germline V gives CDR1 SGHNT, CDR2 YYREEE (reference sequence). The CDR3 consists of 15 residues. CDR3 nucleotides: TGTGCCAGCAGCCTGGACACCCATCTTAACTATGGCTACACCTTC. Its translation: CASSLDTHLNYGYTF. Full variable domain (rest looked up from reference TRBV5-4 and TRBJ1-2): ETGVTQSPTHLIKTRGQQVTLRCSSQSGHNTVSWYQQALGQGPQFIFQYYREEENGRGNFPPRFSGLQFPNYSSELNVNALELDDSALYLCASSLDTHLNYGYTFGSGTRLTVV.

This sequence joins TRBV3-1 (or the pseudogene TRBV3-2) and TRBJ2-2; D remains ambiguous. Germline V gene data show CDR1 as LGHDT and CDR2 as YNNKEL (reference sequence). The CDR3 length is 15 residues. V was clipped by 4 bases and J by 0 bases, with 9 bases between them. Here the CDR3 reads CASSRRLPNTGELFF. The CDR3 nucleotides are TGTGCCAGCAGCCGACGACTCCCGAACACCGGGGAGCTGTTTTTT.

The chain links TRBV6-1 to TRBJ1-4; tentatively, D is TRBD1 (5 bases). Deletions cut 3 bases from V and 7 bases from J, with 15 bases between. Germline-derived CDR1 and CDR2 are MNHNS and SASEGT. The CDR3 spans 15 residues. The DNA for the CDR3 is TGTGCCAGCAGTGACAGGGAGGGTTATGGTGAAAAACTGTTTTTT. This translates into CASSDREGYGEKLFF.

The DNA of the CDR3 is TGTGCCAGCAGCGTAAGCGGAGTAACTAATGAAAAACTGTTTTTT. This encodes CASSVSGVTNEKLFF. J is TRBJ1-4 and V is TRBV9; D not certain. CDR1 and CDR2 from the germline V gene are SGDLS and YYNGEE. V was pared by 1 base and J by 1 base, with 8 bases between. This CDR3 has 15 amino acids.

This chain uses TRBV18 with TRBJ1-4; D perhaps matches TRBD1 (6 bases). V was shortened by 3 bases and J by 0 bases, with 11 bases between the two germline ends. CDR1 and CDR2 from the germline V gene are KGHSH and LQKENI. CDR3 length: 16 amino acids. The CDR3 nucleotides are TGTGCCAGCTCACCCATGACAGGCGCAACTAATGAAAAACTGTTTTTT. Translation: CASSPMTGATNEKLFF.

The sample holds one count of this clone. This sequence joins TRBV29-1 and TRBJ2-1, with 7 bases identical to TRBD1. V trimming: 7 bases; J trimming: 7 bases; junction bases outside the gene matches: 7. The germline CDR1 and CDR2 sequences are SQVTM and ANQGSEA. The CDR3 consists of 12 residues. The CDR3 DNA sequence: TGCAGCGCTAACCGGGACAGAAATGAGCAGTTCTTC. Translated, it gives CSANRDRNEQFF.

This chain links TRBV29-1 with TRBJ2-2; D may be TRBD1 (6 bases). Germline CDR1 reads SQVTM; CDR2 reads ANQGSEA. The CDR3 runs to 14 residues. V gave up 6 bases and J gave up 4 bases, with 15 bases separating them. As DNA, the CDR3 is TGCAGCGTCAACCAGGGGTCGGGCACCGGGGAGCTGTTTTTT. Translation: CSVNQGSGTGELFF.

The gene calls are TRBV5-8 and TRBJ2-2; 7 positions match TRBD1. Germline CDR1 SGHTS, CDR2 YDEGEE. This CDR3 is 15 amino acids long. The V and J ends lost 2 bases and 3 bases, in that order; junction bases with no gene match: 4. The CDR3 coding sequence is TGTGCCAGCAGCTTTCTAGGGGGCTACACCGGGGAGCTGTTTTTT. Its translation is CASSFLGGYTGELFF. Combining the CDR3 with reference TRBV5-8 and TRBJ2-2 gives the whole variable domain EAGVTQSPTHLIKTRGQQATLRCSPISGHTSVYWYQQALGLGLQFLLWYDEGEERNRGNFPPRFSGRQFPNYSSELNVNALELEDSALYLCASSFLGGYTGELFFGEGSRLTVL.

This clone was counted a single time. The chain recombines TRBV7-3 with TRBJ2-3; 7 positions match TRBD2. Germline lookup yields CDR1 SGHTA and CDR2 FQGTGA. This CDR3 has 16 residues. The trim removed 1 base at V and 6 bases at J, leaving 10 bases unmatched. In DNA form, the CDR3 reads TGTGCCAGCAGCTTAAATCCGCGGGAGAGATTGGATACGCAGTATTTT. Translated: CASSLNPRERLDTQYF. Variable domain in full (rest from reference TRBV7-3 and TRBJ2-3): GAGVSQTPSNKVTEKGKYVELRCDPISGHTALYWYRQSLGQGPEFLIYFQGTGAADDSGLPNDRFFAVRPEGSVSTLKIQRTERGDSAVYLCASSLNPRERLDTQYFGPGTRLTVL.

The chain has TRBV6-2 or TRBV6-3 and TRBJ2-1, with unresolved D. V was trimmed by 4 bases and J by 1 base, leaving 8 bases between them. The V gene's germline CDR1 is MNHEY and CDR2 SVGEGT. CDR3 length: 14 residues. The CDR3 coding sequence is TGTGCCAGCAGTTTAAGAGGATCCTACAATGAGCAGTTCTTC. It translates to CASSLRGSYNEQFF.

The rearrangement links TRBV6-1 to TRBJ2-1; 13 bases fit TRBD2. J was trimmed by 5 bases and V by 3 bases; bases with no gene match: 10. Germline values: CDR1 MNHNS, CDR2 SASEGT. The CDR3 sequence is 18 residues long. The CDR3 DNA reads as TGTGCCAGCAGTGAGGGTCCAGGACTAGCGGGGGTTAACAATGAGCAGTTCTTC. Translated, it gives CASSEGPGLAGVNNEQFF.

The rearrangement joins TRBV3-1 (or the pseudogene TRBV3-2) to TRBJ2-7; perhaps TRBD1 as D (6 bases). V gave up 4 bases and J gave up 7 bases, with 11 bases separating them. Germline CDR1 reads LGHDT; CDR2 reads YNNKEL (reference sequence). The CDR3 is made up of 12 amino acids. This chain's CDR3 is CASSLGRGEQYF. The CDR3 nucleotides read TGTGCCAGCAGCCTCGGCAGGGGTGAGCAGTACTTC.

V is TRBV19 and J is TRBJ1-1, with D possibly being TRBD1 (5 bases). V lost 10 bases, J lost 4 bases, and 16 bases lay in between. CDR1 and CDR2 (germline): LNHDA, SQIVND (reference sequence). This CDR3 comprises 13 residues. This CDR3 is CATIGPGPTEAFF. The CDR3 nucleotides read TGTGCCACTATCGGACCAGGGCCCACTGAAGCTTTCTTT.

The gene calls are TRBV5-1 and TRBJ2-3, with TRBD2 matching 9 bases. Looked up from germline, CDR1 is SGHRS and CDR2 is YFSETQ. This CDR3 is 16 amino acids long. J gave up 0 bases and V 2 bases, and 4 bases lay outside the gene matches. For the CDR3, the DNA is TGCGCCAGCAGCTTACTAGCGGGTGGGAGCACAGATACGCAGTATTTT. Its protein product is CASSLLAGGSTDTQYF.

The chain couples TRBV5-1 to TRBJ2-5; 9 bases map to TRBD1. The germline CDR1 and CDR2 sequences are SGHRS and YFSETQ. J gave up 5 bases and V 6 bases, and 5 bases lay outside the gene matches. The CDR3 consists of 13 residues. The CDR3 protein is CASTLGQGETQYF. CDR3 coding DNA: TGCGCCAGCACTTTAGGACAGGGGGAGACCCAGTACTTC.

This sequence joins TRBV6-5 and TRBJ2-5; no firm D call. V was shortened by 5 bases and J by 3 bases, with 13 bases between the two germline ends. This CDR3 region has 14 residues. Per the germline V gene, CDR1 is MNHEY and CDR2 is SVGAGI. The DNA for the CDR3 is TGTGCCAGCAGTACGGCAGACATGAAAGAGACCCAGTACTTC. Protein sequence: CASSTADMKETQYF.

CDR3 nucleotides: TGTGCCAGTAGTATGAGTGGGGGGGGGACCCGGCAGCCCCAGCATTTT. Protein sequence: CASSMSGGGTRQPQHF. The rearrangement joins TRBV19 to TRBJ1-5; D perhaps matches TRBD1 (5 bases). V gave up 3 bases and J gave up 7 bases, with 19 bases separating them. The CDR3 spans 16 residues. The germline V gene encodes CDR1 LNHDA and CDR2 SQIVND (reference sequence).

The chain combines TRBV2 with TRBJ2-2; D might be TRBD2 (5 bases). The V end was cut by 5 bases, the J end by 7 bases, with 20 bases between. The CDR3 is 16 residues long. The germline V gene has CDR1 SNHLY and CDR2 FYNNEI. The CDR3 region has the DNA TGTGCCAGCAGTAAGGGTGCCGGCGGGTTTGACGGGGAGCTGTTTTTT. It specifies CASSKGAGGFDGELFF.

The chain recombines TRBV4-1 with TRBJ2-7; TRBD1 might be the D (6 bases). Germline assignment: CDR1 MGHRA and CDR2 YSYEKL. V was clipped by 4 bases and J by 5 bases, with 12 bases between them. The CDR3 is 13 residues long. This chain's CDR3 is CASSLRGPDEQYF. DNA for the CDR3: TGCGCCAGCAGCCTCAGGGGACCGGACGAGCAGTACTTC.

This chain joins TRBV27 and TRBJ2-1; D may be TRBD2 (5 bases). Between the trimmed V and J ends, which lost 6 bases and 9 bases, there was a span of 18 bases. The germline V gene encodes CDR1 MNHEY and CDR2 SMNVEV (reference sequence). The CDR3 consists of 14 residues. CDR3 in DNA: TGTGCCAGCAGCCAACAAAGATCGGGAATTGAGCAGTTCTTC. Translation gives CASSQQRSGIEQFF.

The chain uses TRBV11-3 and TRBJ2-7; D is undetermined. CDR3 length: 13 residues. CDR1 is SGHNT, CDR2 YENEEA, per germline. The ends were cut back, 0 bases at V and 6 bases at J, with 9 bases in the middle. The CDR3 nucleotides are TGTGCCAGCAGCTTAGAGGTTCTATCCGAGCAGTACTTC. This translates into CASSLEVLSEQYF.

Turning to this clone: This specimen includes other DNA sequences encoding the same CDR3. The chain employs TRBV19 and TRBJ2-7; 11 positions match TRBD1. In germline, CDR1 is LNHDA, CDR2 SQIVND (reference sequence). The CDR3 extends over 14 amino acids. V shed 5 bases, J shed 3 bases, and the junction held 3 bases outside the gene matches. The CDR3 DNA reads as TGTGCCAGTAGTCCCGGGACAGGGGGCTACGAGCAGTACTTC. It yields the protein CASSPGTGGYEQYF. The variable domain in full, with the rest retrieved from reference TRBV19 and TRBJ2-7, is DGGITQSPKYLFRKEGQNVTLSCEQNLNHDAMYWYRQDPGQGLRLIYYSQIVNDFQKGDIAEGYSVSREKKESFPLTVTSAQKNPTAFYLCASSPGTGGYEQYFGPGTRLTVT.

The chain is built from TRBV5-1 and TRBJ2-2; the D gene is possibly TRBD2 (6 bases). Trimming took off 4 bases at V and 0 bases at J, with 13 bases between the two ends. Germline-derived CDR1 and CDR2 are SGHRS and YFSETQ. This CDR3 comprises 16 residues. DNA of the CDR3: TGCGCCAGCAGCGGGGGTGGCGGGACGAACACCGGGGAGCTGTTTTTT. Translated: CASSGGGGTNTGELFF.

This chain joins TRBV2 and TRBJ2-3; 7 nucleotides line up with TRBD2. The CDR3 contains 14 residues. V was pared by 7 bases and J by 12 bases, with 16 bases of the junction left unmatched. From germline, CDR1 is SNHLY and CDR2 FYNNEI. CDR3 sequence: CASTRDYQTMAQYF. CDR3 in DNA: TGTGCCAGCACGCGGGACTACCAGACCATGGCTCAGTATTTT.

The rearrangement links TRBV19 to TRBJ1-5; D remains ambiguous. This CDR3 spans 13 amino acids. The V and J ends lost 0 bases and 8 bases respectively, with 8 bases between them. Germline V gene data show CDR1 as LNHDA and CDR2 as SQIVND (reference sequence). The CDR3 spells CASSIDRLKPQHF. CDR3 sequence (DNA): TGTGCCAGTAGTATAGACAGGCTGAAGCCCCAGCATTTT.

V gene TRBV5-1 combines with J gene TRBJ2-2; 9 positions agree with TRBD2. In germline, CDR1 is SGHRS, CDR2 YFSETQ. After removal of 5 bases from V and 1 base from J, the junction contained 3 bases not matched to a gene. This CDR3 is built from 15 residues. The CDR3 DNA reads TGCGCCAGCAGAGATAGCGGGAGGAACACCGGGGAGCTGTTTTTT. Amino acid sequence: CASRDSGRNTGELFF.

The chain combines TRBV24-1 with TRBJ2-3; tentatively, D is TRBD2 (6 bases). The CDR3 is 14 residues long. The germline V and J ends were trimmed by 6 bases and 2 bases, with 11 bases remaining between them. CDR1 is KGHDR, CDR2 SFDVKD, per germline. Here the CDR3 reads CATSSGEATDTQYF. In DNA form, the CDR3 reads TGTGCCACCAGTTCCGGGGAGGCCACAGATACGCAGTATTTT.

The rearrangement joins TRBV7-3 to TRBJ2-2; 10 nucleotides match TRBD1. CDR3 size: 16 residues. CDR1 and CDR2 from the germline V gene are SGHTA and FQGTGA. J was trimmed by 2 bases and V by 4 bases; bases with no gene match: 4. CDR3 nucleotides: TGTGCCAGCAGCTCTCAGACAGGGGGCAACACCGGGGAGCTGTTTTTT. The encoded protein is CASSSQTGGNTGELFF.

The rearrangement joins TRBV5-8 to TRBJ1-6; 11 bases map to TRBD1. Germline V gives CDR1 SGHTS, CDR2 YDEGEE. With 4 bases clipped from V and 3 bases from J, the junction kept 6 bases outside the gene matches. This CDR3 is built from 17 residues. The CDR3 DNA is TGTGCCAGCAGCCGAGGACAGGGGGCCTTCTATAATTCACCCCTCCACTTT. Encoded protein: CASSRGQGAFYNSPLHF.